These 14 T cell receptor beta chains were sequenced from one sample in a study of cytomegalovirus exposure and HLA in healthy donors. The PCR ran on 60 Vbeta and 13 Jbeta primers. The method was immunoSEQ multiplex PCR; TCRdb's version includes in-frame clones alone and lacks a portion of them. The sample yields under 110,000 clones, under 85% seen once. The material sequenced was PBMCs. These receptors were taken from a woman in her forties in good health and CMV-seronegative.

This clone was picked up one time. The gene calls are TRBV7-2 and TRBJ2-7; D might be TRBD1 (6 bases). Germline CDR1 SGHTA, CDR2 FQGNSA. Between the trimmed V and J ends, which lost 1 base and 3 bases, there was a span of 10 bases. The length of the CDR3 is 14 residues. For the CDR3, the DNA is TGTGCCAGCAGCTTAGGCCTAGGGGGCTACGAGCAGTACTTC. Encoded protein: CASSLGLGGYEQYF.

J is TRBJ1-1 and V is TRBV28, with D possibly being TRBD1 (6 bases). Deletions cut 7 bases from V and 8 bases from J, with 11 bases between. Per the germline V gene, CDR1 is MDHEN and CDR2 is SYDVKM. The length of the CDR3 is 11 residues. CDR3 loop: CASTLQGEAFF. CDR3 DNA: TGTGCCAGCACCCTCCAGGGGGAAGCTTTCTTT. Complete variable domain (other parts from reference TRBV28 and TRBJ1-1): DVKVTQSSRYLVKRTGEKVFLECVQDMDHENMFWYRQDPGLGLRLIYFSYDVKMKEKGDIPEGYSVSREKKERFSLILESASTNQTSMYLCASTLQGEAFFGQGTRLTVV.

The chain uses TRBV18 and TRBJ1-2; D possibly corresponds to TRBD1 (5 bases). This CDR3 region has 13 residues. V was trimmed by 4 bases and J by 6 bases, leaving 12 bases between them. Germline V CDR1 and CDR2: KGHSH, LQKENI. This CDR3 reads CASSLGHDDGYTF. The CDR3, as DNA: TGTGCCAGCTCACTAGGACATGATGATGGCTACACCTTC. The full variable domain, with the rest looked up from reference TRBV18 and TRBJ1-2, is NAGVMQNPRHLVRRRGQEARLRCSPMKGHSHVYWYRQLPEEGLKFMVYLQKENIIDESGMPKERFSAEFPKEGPSILRIQQVVRGDSAAYFCASSLGHDDGYTFGSGTRLTVV.

The chain links TRBV2 to TRBJ1-6; the D gene is possibly TRBD1 (6 bases). Germline CDR1 reads SNHLY; CDR2 reads FYNNEI. The CDR3 runs to 15 residues. Trimming removed 2 bases at V and 3 bases at J, with 8 bases between. CDR3 coding DNA: TGTGCCAGCAGTGAAACAGGGAGCTATAATTCACCCCTCCACTTT. This encodes CASSETGSYNSPLHF.

CDR3 nucleotide sequence: TGCAGCGCAGTGAGTCAGGGCTACGAGCAGTACTTC. Residues: CSAVSQGYEQYF. The V call is TRBV29-1, the J call TRBJ2-7, with a possible D match to TRBD1 (5 bases). Germline values: CDR1 SQVTM, CDR2 ANQGSEA. V was trimmed by 7 bases and J by 3 bases, leaving 13 bases between them. This CDR3 has 12 amino acids.

V gene TRBV19 combines with J gene TRBJ1-1; 8 bases are shared with TRBD1. Per the germline V gene, CDR1 is LNHDA and CDR2 is SQIVND (reference sequence). The CDR3 runs 13 residues. V lost 11 bases to trimming and J lost 3 bases; unmatched junction nucleotides: 8. The CDR3 nucleotides read TGTGCCGGGCGTGGACAGGGCGACACTGAAGCTTTCTTT. It is translated as CAGRGQGDTEAFF.

V gene TRBV27 combines with J gene TRBJ2-7; the D is unclear. The CDR3 length is 13 residues. Trimming left V 0 bases short and J 7 bases short, with 10 bases between. Germline V gene lookup returns CDR1 MNHEY and CDR2 SMNVEV (reference sequence). Here the CDR3 reads CASSLSPSSEQYF. CDR3 coding DNA: TGTGCCAGCAGTTTATCCCCTTCGTCGGAGCAGTACTTC.

This sequence joins TRBV5-1 and TRBJ2-3; 13 nucleotides agree with TRBD2. Trimming at V came to 0 bases and at J to 3 bases, leaving 10 bases not matched to a gene. The CDR3 contains 19 residues. Per the germline V gene, CDR1 is SGHRS and CDR2 is YFSETQ. The CDR3 spells CASSLEGTSGNRGTDTQYF. In DNA form, the CDR3 reads TGCGCCAGCAGCTTGGAAGGGACTAGCGGGAACAGGGGAACAGATACGCAGTATTTT.

A note on this clone: The junction does not match germline at one end; this may be a read error. CDR3 region: CASRTSGNSGELFF. The CDR3 nucleotides read TGCGCCAGCAGAACTAGCGGGAACTCCGGGGAGCTGTTTTTT. The rearrangement joins TRBV10-2 to TRBJ2-2, with 10 bases fitting TRBD2. CDR1 WSHSY and CDR2 SAAADI come from the germline V gene. The CDR3 is made up of 14 amino acids.

This clone showed up just once. V gene TRBV27 combines with J gene TRBJ2-7; the match to TRBD2 covers 7 bases. The J segment lost 3 bases and the V segment lost 0 bases, leaving 8 bases of the junction unmatched. There are 16 residues in the CDR3. Germline V gene data show CDR1 as MNHEY and CDR2 as SMNVEV (reference sequence). The DNA for the CDR3 is TGTGCCAGCAGTTTATCAGGGGACTATACCAGCTACGAGCAGTACTTC. Residues: CASSLSGDYTSYEQYF.

This chain joins TRBV6-6 and TRBJ2-5; 8 bases match TRBD1. After removal of 8 bases from V and 4 bases from J, the junction contained 12 bases not matched to a gene. The CDR3 runs 15 residues. CDR1 and CDR2 (germline): MNHNY, SVGAGI (reference sequence). The CDR3 protein is CASAPTGAIPETQYF. The CDR3 DNA reads TGTGCCAGCGCCCCGACAGGGGCCATTCCAGAGACCCAGTACTTC.

The chain has TRBV11-2 and TRBJ2-3; maybe TRBD1 (5 bases). The length of the CDR3 is 14 residues. V was pared by 1 base and J by 4 bases, with 9 bases between. Germline V gives CDR1 SGHAT, CDR2 FQNNGV. Here the CDR3 DNA reads TGTGCCAGCAGCTTAGGTAGGGGCTCAGATACGCAGTATTTT. Translation gives CASSLGRGSDTQYF.

The chain combines TRBV11-2 with TRBJ2-1, with TRBD2 matching over 7 bases. CDR3 length equals 16 residues. Losses at the gene ends were 1 base for V and 8 bases for J; bases not matched to a gene: 11. CDR1 is SGHAT and CDR2 is FQNNGV in the germline V gene. The CDR3 sequence: CASSLVGGSYYDEQFF. As DNA, the CDR3 is TGTGCCAGCAGCTTAGTCGGGGGGTCCTATTATGATGAGCAGTTCTTC.

This clone came up a few times. The rearrangement joins TRBV5-1 to TRBJ2-7; TRBD2 might be the D (5 bases). With 0 bases removed from V and 6 bases from J, the gap between germline ends came to 13 bases. The CDR3 is 14 amino acids. The germline CDR1 and CDR2 sequences are SGHRS and YFSETQ. The CDR3 bases are TGCGCCAGCAGCTTGGGGTGGAGGAGTGGCGAGCAGTACTTC. Its protein product is CASSLGWRSGEQYF.